A single TCR beta chain is shown here with its context. Assay used: immunoSEQ multiplex PCR; TCRdb lists only in-frame clones, some missing. The data hold 100,000 to 110,000 clones, with roughly 92% observed a single time. Trimming cost V 3 bases and J 4 bases, with 13 bases left between them. CDR3 size: 14 residues. Germline CDR1 ENHRY, CDR2 SYGVKD. The sample is drawn from a study of blood T cell repertoires in COVID-19. Study as a whole: Sources were T cells, B-cell-depleted T cells, or PBMCs; the material itself was cDNA or gDNA.

The chain uses TRBV10-3 and TRBJ2-7; tentative D call: TRBD1 (5 bases). Input material: peripheral blood. The TCR comes from a man between 45 and 60 years old with active COVID-19. CDR3 coding DNA: TGTGCCATCAGTGAAAGCAGGGCAGCATACGAGCAGTACTTC. Amino acids: CAISESRAAYEQYF.